What follows are 27 T cell receptor beta chains derived from one specimen sequenced in a study of CDR3 diversity in severe acne. One entry per CDR3 protein results from TCRdb running MiXCR on the PCR reads. The table has more than 85,000 distinct CDR3 sequences, 51% seen once; the top ten hold 12%. The sequenced sample was blood. Every receptor here comes from a male donor with acne.

The chain recombines TRBV20-1 with TRBJ2-3, with TRBD2 matching 7 bases. This CDR3 spans 14 amino acids. CDR1 DFQATT and CDR2 SNEGSKA come from the germline V gene (reference sequence). The V segment lost 1 base and the J segment 4 bases; nucleotides outside the gene matches: 5. CDR3 protein: CSARGGSDADTQYF. CDR3 DNA sequence: TGCAGTGCTAGAGGCGGGAGTGACGCAGATACGCAGTATTTT.

This chain joins TRBV5-1 and TRBJ2-5; TRBD2 agrees at 13 bases. The CDR3 loop spans 15 amino acids. Looked up from germline, CDR1 is SGHRS and CDR2 is YFSETQ. V was pared by 8 bases and J by 2 bases, with 6 bases of the junction left unmatched. For the CDR3, the DNA is TGCGCCAGTCCGGGACTAGCGGGATGGCAAGAGACCCAGTACTTC. Translating it yields CASPGLAGWQETQYF.

By proportion, this clonotype is medium-sized. J is TRBJ2-1 and V is TRBV7-9; D gene unclear. The CDR3 contains 11 residues. Germline V gene data show CDR1 as SEHNR and CDR2 as FQNEAQ (reference sequence). V was trimmed by 3 bases and J by 8 bases, leaving 5 bases between them. This CDR3 reads CASSFRYEQFF. The CDR3 bases are TGTGCCAGCAGCTTTCGGTATGAGCAGTTCTTC.

The chain has TRBV12-3 or TRBV12-4 and TRBJ2-5, with TRBD2 as a possible D gene (6 bases). Trimming pared 5 bases from V and 7 bases from J, leaving 14 bases between. The CDR3 totals 13 residues. Written as DNA, the CDR3 is TGTGCCAGCAGTCAAACTAGCTCCGGGACCCAGTACTTC. It codes for CASSQTSSGTQYF.

This clonotype was seen a handful of times. The rearrangement uses TRBV9 and TRBJ2-7; TRBD1 agrees at 8 bases. The CDR3 is 12 amino acids. J was trimmed by 9 bases and V by 3 bases; bases with no gene match: 5. The germline V gene has CDR1 SGDLS and CDR2 YYNGEE. CDR3: CASSGTGWVQYF. CDR3 DNA sequence: TGTGCCAGCAGCGGGACAGGGTGGGTGCAGTACTTC.

This clonotype was observed at least ten times. V gene TRBV7-3 combines with J gene TRBJ2-5, with D perhaps TRBD1 (7 bases). Deletions cut 6 bases from V and 5 bases from J, with 13 bases between. In germline, CDR1 is SGHTA, CDR2 FQGTGA. This CDR3 comprises 13 residues. The CDR3 protein is CASRPPGGETQYF. In nucleotides, the CDR3 is TGTGCCAGCAGACCACCAGGGGGGGAGACCCAGTACTTC.

CDR3 loop: CSAFDILGGELFF. CDR3 in DNA: TGCAGTGCTTTCGACATCCTTGGCGGGGAGCTGTTTTTT. J is TRBJ2-2 and V is TRBV20-1; D is uncertain. Germline assignment: CDR1 DFQATT and CDR2 SNEGSKA (reference sequence). Trimming stripped 5 bases from V and 7 bases from J, with 14 bases between. CDR3 length: 13 residues.

In its sample, this clonotype was seen once. V is TRBV5-5 and J is TRBJ2-1; D tentatively reads TRBD1 or TRBD2 (6 bases each). Trimming cost V 2 bases and J 0 bases, with 27 bases left between them. The germline V gene encodes CDR1 SGHKS and CDR2 YYEKEE (reference sequence). The CDR3 is 21 residues long. The CDR3 is CASSLIVLGGRLPPSYNEQFF. CDR3 nucleotides: TGTGCCAGCAGCTTAATCGTATTGGGGGGCAGACTTCCCCCCTCCTACAATGAGCAGTTCTTC.

The genes are TRBV10-2 and TRBJ2-5; 12 nucleotides line up with TRBD1. The CDR3 extends over 14 amino acids. Per the germline V gene, CDR1 is WSHSY and CDR2 is SAAADI. V was pared by 9 bases and J by 5 bases, with 7 bases of the junction left unmatched. The CDR3 here is CASIPGQGAETQYF. The CDR3, as DNA: TGCGCCAGTATTCCGGGACAGGGGGCTGAGACCCAGTACTTC.

This clonotype was counted between two and nine times. The genes are TRBV7-3 and TRBJ2-7, with a tentative D call TRBD2 (7 bases). Trimming shortened V by 2 bases and J by 7 bases, and 18 bases separated the two germline ends. CDR3 length equals 15 residues. CDR1 is SGHTA, CDR2 FQGTGA, per germline. Here the CDR3 reads CASSLRGGSLLEQYF. CDR3 nucleotides: TGTGCCAGCAGCTTACGCGGGGGCAGCCTACTAGAGCAGTACTTC.

At least ten counts were recorded for this clonotype. The V call is TRBV7-8, the J call TRBJ2-1; D is undetermined. Germline CDR1 is SGHVS and CDR2 is FQNEAQ. The CDR3 loop spans 15 amino acids. Trimming shortened V by 3 bases and J by 5 bases, and 14 bases separated the two germline ends. The CDR3 sequence is CASSFLASNHNEQFF. For the CDR3, the DNA is TGTGCCAGCAGCTTTTTAGCTAGTAACCACAATGAGCAGTTCTTC.

The rearrangement uses TRBV9 and TRBJ1-2, with 8 bases lining up with TRBD1. J gave up 10 bases and V 4 bases, and 6 bases lay outside the gene matches. The germline V gene has CDR1 SGDLS and CDR2 YYNGEE. The CDR3 loop spans 12 amino acids. The DNA of the CDR3 is TGTGCCAGCAGCTTGGGGACAGGCCTCTACACCTTC. It yields the protein CASSLGTGLYTF. Drawing the rest from reference TRBV9 and TRBJ1-2, the complete variable domain is DSGVTQTPKHLITATGQRVTLRCSPRSGDLSVYWYQQSLDQGLQFLIQYYNGEERAKGNILERFSAQQFPDLHSELNLSSLELGDSALYFCASSLGTGLYTFGSGTRLTVV.

The chain links TRBV6-2 or TRBV6-3 to TRBJ2-1; the D call may be TRBD1 or TRBD2 (7 bases each). From germline, CDR1 is MNHEY and CDR2 SVGEGT. V lost 5 bases to trimming and J lost 12 bases, with 41 bases between them. The length of the CDR3 is 21 residues. CDR3 protein: CASSRSGTVTRSSSYGGRQFF. The CDR3 DNA follows: TGTGCCAGCAGTCGAAGCGGGACAGTGACCCGCAGCTCCTCCTACGGGGGCCGGCAGTTCTTC.

The CDR3 protein is CASTRDQYYEQYF. In DNA, the CDR3 is TGTGCCAGCACTAGGGACCAGTACTACGAGCAGTACTTC. The V gene is TRBV2, the J gene TRBJ2-7, with D perhaps assigned TRBD1 or TRBD2 (5 bases each). Germline CDR1 is SNHLY and CDR2 is FYNNEI. V was cut by 7 bases and J by 3 bases, with 13 bases left in between. The CDR3 loop spans 13 amino acids.

For this clonotype: A single base separates this from a much larger clone, so it may be a read error. The rearrangement joins TRBV12-3 or TRBV12-4 to TRBJ1-6; D not certain. V gave up 2 bases and J gave up 8 bases, with 13 bases separating them. The CDR3 loop spans 15 amino acids. Here the CDR3 reads CASSLFSSTDSPLHF. As DNA, the CDR3 is TGTGCCAGCAGTTTATTCAGTTCTACGGATTCACCCCTCCACTTT.

This chain joins TRBV20-1 and TRBJ2-1; 10 bases match TRBD2. The J segment lost 4 bases and the V segment lost 2 bases, leaving 11 bases of the junction unmatched. CDR3 length: 17 residues. Germline V gene lookup returns CDR1 DFQATT and CDR2 SNEGSKA (reference sequence). Here the CDR3 reads CSARSGTSAHLYNEQFF. The DNA of the CDR3 is TGCAGTGCTAGATCCGGGACTAGCGCCCACCTTTACAATGAGCAGTTCTTC.

This CDR3 is CATSRDTRDFLYNEQFF. The DNA for the CDR3 is TGTGCCACCAGCAGAGATACGAGGGACTTCCTCTACAATGAGCAGTTCTTC. The chain is built from TRBV15 and TRBJ2-1, with D possibly matching TRBD2 (6 bases). Per germline, CDR1 LNHNV and CDR2 YYDKDF (reference sequence). The CDR3 has 17 residues. Trimming shortened V by 0 bases and J by 3 bases, and 15 bases separated the two germline ends.

This clonotype was detected only once. V and J are TRBV15 and TRBJ1-5; D uncertain. CDR1 is LNHNV, CDR2 YYDKDF, per germline (reference sequence). V lost 0 bases, J lost 0 bases, and 3 bases lay in between. This CDR3 has 14 amino acids. The CDR3 DNA sequence: TGTGCCACCAGCAGAGATGCTAGCAATCAGCCCCAGCATTTT. Translated: CATSRDASNQPQHF.

This clonotype was detected a few times. This chain connects TRBV2 to TRBJ1-2, with D possibly TRBD1 on 5 matching bases. Germline CDR1 is SNHLY and CDR2 is FYNNEI. The CDR3 covers 14 residues. Trimming took 3 bases from V and 4 from J, leaving 12 bases between them. The CDR3 reads CASSDFKGPYGYTF. The CDR3 bases are TGTGCCAGCAGTGATTTTAAGGGGCCCTATGGCTACACCTTC.

This chain joins TRBV18 and TRBJ2-3; TRBD2 agrees at 10 bases. The germline CDR1 and CDR2 sequences are KGHSH and LQKENI. This CDR3 contains 15 residues. The ends lost 6 bases at V and 2 bases at J; junction bases unmatched: 5. The CDR3 is CASSPGLAYTDTQYF. The CDR3 DNA reads TGTGCCAGCTCGCCGGGACTAGCGTACACAGATACGCAGTATTTT.

The gene calls are TRBV6-5 and TRBJ2-6; TRBD1 might be the D (6 bases). Germline loops: CDR1 MNHEY, CDR2 SVGAGI. The CDR3 is 16 amino acids. V was trimmed by 6 bases and J by 0 bases, leaving 12 bases between them. The CDR3 region is CASRGKGHSGANVLTF. In DNA form, the CDR3 reads TGTGCCAGCAGGGGGAAGGGACACTCTGGGGCCAACGTCCTGACTTTC.

This clonotype has a count of ten or more. The rearrangement links TRBV6-2 or TRBV6-3 to TRBJ2-7, with TRBD1 as a possible D gene (6 bases). From germline, CDR1 is MNHEY and CDR2 SVGEGT. The CDR3 consists of 18 residues. Deletions cut 3 bases from V and 2 bases from J, with 23 bases between. CDR3 loop: CASSYNPFTRDIAYEQYF. The DNA for the CDR3 is TGTGCCAGCAGTTATAATCCCTTCACCCGGGACATAGCCTACGAGCAGTACTTC.

The chain employs TRBV7-9 and TRBJ2-3; D unclear. Trimming took 5 bases from V and 2 from J, leaving 20 bases between them. CDR3 length equals 17 residues. CDR1 and CDR2 from the germline V gene are SEHNR and FQNEAQ (reference sequence). Here the CDR3 reads CASSRRVGVRSTDTQYF. The CDR3 coding sequence is TGTGCCAGCAGCCGACGCGTCGGTGTGAGGTCCACAGATACGCAGTATTTT.

With respect to this clonotype: This is likely a read error, given that the CDR3 carries no conserved phenylalanine or tryptophan at its end. V and J are TRBV15 and TRBJ2-3; the match to TRBD2 covers 15 bases. CDR3 length: 15 amino acids. J lost 6 bases, V lost 6 bases, and 4 bases had no gene match. CDR1 LNHNV and CDR2 YYDKDF come from the germline V gene (reference sequence). CDR3 in amino acids: CATSDGTSGRDTQYL. The CDR3 DNA reads as TGTGCCACCAGTGATGGGACTAGCGGGAGGGATACGCAGTATCTT.

This clonotype was seen more than once but under ten times. J is TRBJ2-1 and V is TRBV6-6; the D gene could be TRBD1 or TRBD2 (5 bases each). From germline, CDR1 is MNHNY and CDR2 SVGAGI (reference sequence). V dropped 1 base and J dropped 8 bases, with 9 bases sitting between them. The CDR3 is 13 residues long. The CDR3 sequence is CASSYWGTHEQFF. In DNA form, the CDR3 reads TGTGCCAGCAGTTACTGGGGGACCCATGAGCAGTTCTTC.

There are a few counts of this clonotype. V is TRBV25-1 and J is TRBJ2-7; the match to TRBD2 covers 9 bases. The CDR3 covers 15 residues. Germline V lookup: CDR1 MGHDK, CDR2 SYGVNS. V was clipped by 1 base and J by 4 bases; unmatched bases: 5. CDR3 sequence (DNA): TGTGCCAGCAGTGAATTTAGTAGCGGGAGTTACGAGCAGTACTTC. This translates into CASSEFSSGSYEQYF.

The chain is built from TRBV10-3 and TRBJ2-3; D could derive from TRBD1 or TRBD2 (5 bases each). CDR3 length: 13 amino acids. Trimming stripped 8 bases from V and 2 bases from J, with 11 bases between. Germline assignment: CDR1 ENHRY and CDR2 SYGVKD. This chain's CDR3 is CAIGGQSTDTQYF. CDR3 sequence (DNA): TGTGCCATCGGGGGTCAATCCACAGATACGCAGTATTTT.